What follows are 7 T cell receptor beta chains derived from one specimen sequenced in a study of blood T cell repertoires in COVID-19. The table came from immunoSEQ multiplex PCR; TCRdb's copy has only in-frame clones and leaves some out. This table has around 190,000 clones, about 85% appearing once. The sample consisted of peripheral blood. The origin of the receptors is a woman of 80 years or more with acute or convalescent COVID-19.

J is TRBJ2-1 and V is TRBV7-9; D gene uncertain. The CDR3 sequence is 11 residues long. CDR1 and CDR2 (germline): SEHNR, FQNEAQ (reference sequence). The V gene lost 7 bases and the J gene lost 9 bases, with 10 bases spanning the gap. CDR3 in amino acids: CASTSGSEQFF. CDR3 bases: TGTGCCAGCACTTCAGGCAGTGAGCAGTTCTTC.

The CDR3 sequence is CASSFGGSSYNEQFF. The DNA for the CDR3 is TGTGCCAGCAGCTTTGGCGGGAGCTCCTACAATGAGCAGTTCTTC. The chain employs TRBV11-3 and TRBJ2-1; 7 nucleotides match TRBD2. Germline CDR1 and CDR2: SGHNT and YENEEA. The CDR3 loop spans 15 amino acids. Trimming at V came to 3 bases and at J to 0 bases, leaving 2 bases not matched to a gene.

The chain has TRBV18 and TRBJ2-1; no definite D call. The CDR3 contains 15 residues. Per the germline V gene, CDR1 is KGHSH and CDR2 is LQKENI. V lost 3 bases and J lost 0, with 9 bases in between. The CDR3 DNA is TGTGCCAGCTCACCGATGCGGAGCTCCTACAATGAGCAGTTCTTC. Translating it yields CASSPMRSSYNEQFF.

The V and J genes are TRBV9 and TRBJ2-3; 10 nucleotides match TRBD2. V shed 0 bases, J shed 5 bases, and the junction held 12 bases outside the gene matches. Germline assignment: CDR1 SGDLS and CDR2 YYNGEE. The CDR3 is made up of 18 amino acids. The chain's CDR3 is CASSVEWASGGGRDTQYF. CDR3 coding DNA: TGTGCCAGCAGCGTAGAATGGGCTAGCGGGGGCGGAAGAGATACGCAGTATTTT. Complete variable domain (other parts from reference TRBV9 and TRBJ2-3): DSGVTQTPKHLITATGQRVTLRCSPRSGDLSVYWYQQSLDQGLQFLIQYYNGEERAKGNILERFSAQQFPDLHSELNLSSLELGDSALYFCASSVEWASGGGRDTQYFGPGTRLTVL.

This clone was recorded once. The chain recombines TRBV27 with TRBJ1-3; D possibly corresponds to TRBD1 (6 bases). The germline V and J ends were trimmed by 5 bases and 0 bases, with 8 bases remaining between them. From germline, CDR1 is MNHEY and CDR2 SMNVEV (reference sequence). The CDR3 spans 14 residues. This CDR3 reads CASSTGNSGNTIYF. The CDR3, as DNA: TGTGCCAGCAGTACAGGGAACTCTGGAAACACCATATATTTT.

This rearrangement joins TRBV18 to TRBJ1-1; no firm D call. The germline V gene has CDR1 KGHSH and CDR2 LQKENI. Trimming took off 2 bases at V and 4 bases at J, with 5 bases between the two ends. The CDR3 is 12 residues long. CDR3 loop: CASSPTITEAFF. Written as DNA, the CDR3 is TGTGCCAGCTCACCAACAATCACTGAAGCTTTCTTT.

The chain carries TRBV7-2 and TRBJ2-7; the D gene is possibly TRBD1 (5 bases). V was cut by 2 bases and J by 2 bases, with 13 bases left in between. CDR3 size: 15 residues. Germline CDR1 is SGHTA and CDR2 is FQGNSA. CDR3 sequence reads: CASSLRTSTTYEQYF. CDR3 coding DNA: TGTGCCAGCAGCTTAAGGACAAGTACTACCTACGAGCAGTACTTC.